This T cell receptor beta chain was sequenced for a study of CD8 T cells in ankylosing spondylitis (dated by TCRdb to the late 2010s). Background on the whole study: To find TCR variants linked to disease, the study profiled T cell receptor beta repertoires in ankylosing spondylitis patients and healthy donors. In total, the full study cohort was made up of 85 to 140 healthy donors and 25 ankylosing spondylitis patients. Peripheral blood was sampled, and synovial fluid was additionally collected from ankylosing spondylitis patients. The paper's findings and limits, for the study overall: In peripheral blood, the disease-linked clones were found at relatively low frequencies and had a CD8+ phenotype. A TCR beta motif of several highly homologous amino acid variants appeared characteristic of blood from ankylosing spondylitis patients. Significant enrichment of the disease-linked clones was reported in matched synovial fluid samples from ankylosing spondylitis patients. Some motif variants had previously been reported in the synovial fluid and blood of reactive arthritis patients, which suggests shared mechanisms of disease initiation.

Sequencer: Illumina HiSeq 2500. Quantitative 5'-RACE with molecular barcodes was the method used to prepare the TCR beta libraries. The authors' analysis ran thus. To identify disease-linked TCR variants, a new computational method was used, one built on a probabilistic model of VDJ rearrangement. The public reads were reanalyzed by TCRdb: fastp trimming at Q25, MiXCR alignment, in-frame beta chains only. All rows with the same CDR3 protein become a single entry with the most common DNA and genes. The V and J calls shown here were made by TCRdb, not taken from the authors' results. The table for this sample lists approximately 9,000 distinct CDR3 sequences; around 4% of them were counted only once. Together, the top ten hold about 10% of the sample. This clonotype was observed many times. The specificity of this receptor is unknown. No base-level quality is on record; no much larger clone is a single base apart.

The receptor was isolated from a female donor with ankylosing spondylitis or in good health (not recorded which). The sequenced sample consisted of blood, either unsorted or a sorted T cell fraction (not recorded which).

CDR3 sequence: CASSPSGGSSYNEQFF. The nucleotides read TGTGCCAGCAGCCCCTCGGGGGGGAGCTCCTACAATGAGCAGTTCTTC. The V and J segments used are TRBV9 and TRBJ2-1; 8 bases in the junction line up with TRBD2. The cysteine opens and the phenylalanine closes a CDR3 of 16 amino acids. This entry keeps only the CDR3 DNA: 48 bases, framed from base 1. Compared with germline, V lacks 4 bases and J lacks 0 bases; bases without a gene match: 6. Via the germline V gene, CDR1 is SGDLS and CDR2 YYNGEE.